These 3 T cell receptor beta chains came from one sample sequenced in a study of shared T cell receptors in the human thymus. Only in-frame clones appear in the TCRdb table, and some are missing; sequencing was by immunoSEQ multiplex PCR. The sample records over 650,000 clones, approximately 87% being singletons. This same sample was also part of a study on human thymus T cells.

The sequenced material came from thymocytes. These receptor sequences come from a boy in the first two years of life with a congenital heart defect.

This clone was seen a few times. The chain carries TRBV14 and TRBJ2-7; 7 bases align to TRBD1. The V segment lost 3 bases and the J segment 0 bases; nucleotides outside the gene matches: 2. CDR1 SGHDN and CDR2 FVKESK come from the germline V gene. The CDR3 runs to 14 residues. The CDR3 here is CASSHRGFSYEQYF. CDR3 sequence (DNA): TGTGCCAGCAGCCACAGGGGGTTCTCCTACGAGCAGTACTTC.

The table lists this clone with a few counts. V and J are TRBV30 and TRBJ1-4, with 8 positions matching TRBD1. The CDR3 runs to 14 residues. Germline trimming cut 1 base from V and 6 bases from J; bases unmatched to any gene: 4. The germline CDR1 and CDR2 sequences are GTSNPN and SVGIG (reference sequence). CDR3 region: CAWSGDRLDEKLFF. CDR3 nucleotide sequence: TGTGCCTGGAGTGGGGACAGGCTGGATGAAAAACTGTTTTTT.

V and J are TRBV25-1 and TRBJ2-1; 7 nucleotides line up with TRBD1. Germline V gene data show CDR1 as MGHDK and CDR2 as SYGVNS. V lost 6 bases and J lost 7; bases outside the gene matches: 12. The CDR3 is 15 residues long. The chain's CDR3 is CASSHRQGYWNEQFF. CDR3 in DNA: TGTGCCAGCAGCCACCGACAGGGTTATTGGAATGAGCAGTTCTTC.